This T cell receptor (beta chain) stems from a study of T cell responses to AZD1222 COVID-19 vaccine. Study findings and constraints: Elevations in Spike-specific TCR breadth and depth followed administration of two AZD1222 doses. Nearly half of spike-specific TCRs reportedly target variant regions that are unmutated in the B.1.351 and B.1.1.7 variants. Of the AZD1222 recipients, only 5 to 7 were seropositive at baseline.

This clone was counted a few times. Its specificity is unknown. The protocol was immunoSEQ multiplex PCR, while the TCRdb copy is restricted to in-frame clones and leaves out a portion. Of about 70,000 clones listed, about 90% were seen once; the top ten hold approximately 1.3%. Germline assignment: CDR1 LNHDA and CDR2 SQIVND (reference sequence). CDR3 length equals 14 residues. V lost 5 bases and J lost 4, with 13 bases in between. Pooling of second doses given at about 4 or about 12 weeks was done. The rearrangement joins TRBV19 to TRBJ2-3, with D possibly being TRBD1 or TRBD2 (6 bases each). The origin of this receptor is an adult who received the AZD1222 COVID-19 vaccine. Sequenced here: peripheral blood, sampled 28 days after the second AZD1222 dose. Written as DNA, the CDR3 is TGTGCCAGTAGTGCGACAGGAGGGGCAGATACGCAGTATTTT. Protein sequence: CASSATGGADTQYF.